These 13 T cell receptor beta chains came from one sample sequenced in a study of a mutant IDH1 vaccine in newly diagnosed glioma. Using immunoSEQ multiplex PCR, the repertoire was profiled, and TCRdb retains in-frame clones only, with some absent. Here the sample spans 80,000 to 100,000 clones, roughly 82% being singletons. Regarding time point: baseline, week 1 (first vaccination visit). Noted treatment: pre-vaccination baseline after standard-of-care therapy. The material was PBMCs, obtained from a glioma patient treated with radiotherapy, temozolomide or both. All receptors come from a man aged 35 to 55 with glioma. Some clones in this sample may be carry-over from other donors' samples.

This clone was seen a few times. In DNA, the CDR3 is TGTGCCAGCAGTGAAGCGCGGGGGCGGGAAGCTTTCTTT. This codes for CASSEARGREAFF. The chain recombines TRBV6-1 with TRBJ1-1; tentatively, D is TRBD1 (6 bases). V lost 0 bases and J lost 8, with 10 bases in between. Germline CDR1 MNHNS, CDR2 SASEGT. The CDR3 spans 13 residues.

V gene TRBV2 combines with J gene TRBJ2-3; 7 nucleotides match TRBD2. V was pared by 4 bases and J by 7 bases, with 11 bases of the junction left unmatched. The CDR3 is 15 amino acids. Germline CDR1 is SNHLY and CDR2 is FYNNEI. The CDR3 reads CASSVASGYAYTQYF. CDR3 in DNA: TGTGCCAGCAGTGTGGCTAGCGGATACGCGTATACGCAGTATTTT.

The genes are TRBV6-5 and TRBJ1-5; D remains unclear. The ends were cut back, 10 bases at V and 0 bases at J, with 13 bases in the middle. Germline-derived CDR1 and CDR2 are MNHEY and SVGAGI. The CDR3 has 14 amino acids. Here the CDR3 reads CANGWGYSNQPQHF. The CDR3, as DNA: TGTGCCAACGGGTGGGGATATAGCAATCAGCCCCAGCATTTT.

The gene calls are TRBV9 and TRBJ2-7; 7 nucleotides line up with TRBD1. This CDR3 has 14 amino acids. In germline, CDR1 is SGDLS, CDR2 YYNGEE. Trimming at V came to 4 bases and at J to 5 bases, leaving 9 bases not matched to a gene. CDR3 amino acids: CASSPRQGGDEQYF. CDR3 nucleotides: TGTGCCAGCAGCCCCAGACAGGGTGGCGACGAGCAGTACTTC.

V gene TRBV2 combines with J gene TRBJ2-5; maybe TRBD2 (6 bases). The CDR3 extends over 15 amino acids. CDR1 SNHLY and CDR2 FYNNEI come from the germline V gene. Between the trimmed V and J ends, which lost 5 bases and 1 base, there was a span of 14 bases. CDR3 sequence (DNA): TGTGCCAGCAGTCGTAGCGGATATCTCCAAGAGACCCAGTACTTC. Protein sequence: CASSRSGYLQETQYF.

The chain links TRBV13 to TRBJ1-5; TRBD1 aligns across 10 bases. CDR3 length equals 15 residues. V shed 3 bases and J 6 bases; nucleotides not matched to a gene: 5. CDR1 PRHDT and CDR2 FYEKMQ come from the germline V gene (reference sequence). Written as DNA, the CDR3 is TGTGCCAGCAGCTTCGGGACAGGGGTGGGTCAGCCCCAGCATTTT. Its protein is CASSFGTGVGQPQHF.

The rearrangement joins TRBV21-1 to TRBJ1-6; whether TRBD1, the table's D call, matches the DNA was not checked. TRBV21-1 is deemed a pseudogene. The CDR3 runs 14 residues. CDR3 sequence reads: CASRRQGAGSPLHF. CDR3 sequence (DNA): TGTGCCAGCCGTCGACAGGGGGCAGGGTCACCCCTCCACTTT.

The rearrangement links TRBV5-1 to TRBJ2-4; weak D call: TRBD2 (6 bases). Germline CDR1 and CDR2: SGHRS and YFSETQ. Trimming took 1 base from V and 4 from J, leaving 6 bases between them. The CDR3 runs 13 residues. CDR3 amino acids: CASSLSGKNIQYF. The CDR3 nucleotides read TGCGCCAGCAGCTTGAGCGGGAAAAACATTCAGTACTTC.

The chain uses TRBV5-1 and TRBJ1-3; 7 bases map to TRBD1. Trimming took 3 bases from V and 4 from J; bases not matched to a gene: 1. The CDR3 is 13 residues long. Germline loops: CDR1 SGHRS, CDR2 YFSETQ. The CDR3 here is CASSSTGGNTIYF. In DNA form, the CDR3 reads TGCGCCAGCAGCTCGACAGGGGGAAACACCATATATTTT.

The chain couples TRBV20-1 to TRBJ2-7; D is uncertain. Germline CDR1 is DFQATT and CDR2 is SNEGSKA (reference sequence). The V gene lost 5 bases and the J gene lost 2 bases, with 7 bases spanning the gap. This CDR3 region has 11 residues. The CDR3 reads CSAERTYEQYF. DNA of the CDR3: TGCAGTGCTGAACGAACCTACGAGCAGTACTTC.

This clone was seen once. The rearrangement uses TRBV6-6 and TRBJ1-4; D gene uncertain. The V and J ends lost 5 bases and 8 bases respectively, with 9 bases between them. Per the germline V gene, CDR1 is MNHNY and CDR2 is SVGAGI (reference sequence). The CDR3 runs 12 residues. The CDR3 is CASSGGPEKLFF. The CDR3 coding sequence is TGTGCCAGCAGTGGCGGACCGGAAAAACTGTTTTTT.

The sample holds a few counts of this clone. The rearrangement uses TRBV29-1 and TRBJ1-1; D unclear. The V and J ends lost 7 bases and 1 base respectively, with 7 bases between them. Germline CDR1 and CDR2: SQVTM and ANQGSEA. This CDR3 has 11 residues. CDR3 loop: CSADRNTEAFF. As DNA, the CDR3 is TGCAGCGCCGACCGGAACACTGAAGCTTTCTTT.

Only a few counts were recorded for this clone. This chain uses TRBV28 with TRBJ1-2; no clear D. V lost 6 bases to trimming and J lost 2 bases, with 13 bases between them. The CDR3 runs 14 residues. The V gene's germline CDR1 is MDHEN and CDR2 SYDVKM. The CDR3 region is CASSLGPSNYGYTF. The DNA of the CDR3 is TGTGCCAGCAGCCTCGGACCTTCGAACTATGGCTACACCTTC.